Below are 12 T cell receptor beta chains sequenced from a single sample in a study of T cells in Graves' hyperthyroidism and ophthalmopathy (dated by TCRdb to the late 2010s). Receptor libraries were prepared by multiplex PCR. The reads were generated on an Illumina HiSeq 2000. The TCR beta CDR3 regions were amplified from the RNA transcripts. A first-round RT-PCR of the TCR CDR3 used the HTBI primer set with the Qiagen OneStep RT-PCR kit. TCRdb handled the public reads itself, with Q25 trimming in fastp and clone calling in MiXCR, and kept productive beta chains. Entries that share a CDR3 protein sequence are merged under the most common genes and DNA. Present in this sample are about 600,000 distinct CDR3 sequences, 16% of which were seen just once. The ten top clones hold 2.5% to 4% of the sample. The material sequenced was blood. Receptors were obtained from a woman in her forties with Graves' ophthalmopathy.

V gene TRBV7-8 combines with J gene TRBJ2-1; D gene unclear. The germline gives CDR1 SGHVS, CDR2 FQNEAQ. Trimming removed 3 bases from V and 1 base from J, with 13 bases in between. The CDR3 runs 16 residues. CDR3 bases: TGTGCCAGCAGCTTCTCTCTAGGTGGGTCCTACAATGAGCAGTTCTTC. It specifies CASSFSLGGSYNEQFF. The complete variable domain, with remaining parts taken from reference TRBV7-8 and TRBJ2-1, reads GAGVSQSPRYKVAKRGQDVALRCDPISGHVSLFWYQQALGQGPEFLTYFQNEAQLDKSGLPSDRFFAERPEGSVSTLKIQRTQQEDSAVYLCASSFSLGGSYNEQFFGPGTRLTVL.

V and J are TRBV7-9 and TRBJ2-7, with D possibly being TRBD1 or TRBD2 (5 bases each). V was pared by 5 bases and J by 2 bases, with 16 bases between. CDR3 length: 15 residues. Germline V lookup: CDR1 SEHNR, CDR2 FQNEAQ (reference sequence). The CDR3: CASSPVGDRAYEQYF. The CDR3 coding sequence is TGTGCCAGCAGCCCCGTTGGGGACCGCGCCTACGAGCAGTACTTC. Complete variable domain (other parts from reference TRBV7-9 and TRBJ2-7): DTGVSQNPRHKITKRGQNVTFRCDPISEHNRLYWYRQTLGQGPEFLTYFQNEAQLEKSRLLSDRFSAERPKGSFSTLEIQRTEQGDSAMYLCASSPVGDRAYEQYFGPGTRLTVT.

This clonotype was detected only a few times. The CDR3 bases are TGTGCCAGCAGCCCATACGGGGGGGAGAAGCAGTACTTC. Translation gives CASSPYGGEKQYF. V gene TRBV7-3 combines with J gene TRBJ2-7; 8 bases fit TRBD2. CDR1 is SGHTA and CDR2 is FQGTGA in the germline V gene. This CDR3 is built from 13 residues. After removal of 5 bases from V and 8 bases from J, the junction contained 8 bases not matched to a gene.

CDR3 nucleotide sequence: TGCAGTGCGGGACCGTCTAGGGGCTTATACACAGATACGCAGTATTTT. Translating it yields CSAGPSRGLYTDTQYF. The rearrangement joins TRBV20-1 to TRBJ2-3; D is tentatively TRBD1 or TRBD2 (5 bases each). The V gene lost 6 bases and the J gene lost 2 bases, with 21 bases spanning the gap. The CDR3 spans 16 residues. Germline V CDR1 and CDR2: DFQATT, SNEGSKA (reference sequence).

This clonotype was seen a few times. This chain links TRBV3-1 with TRBJ1-3; D might be TRBD1 (5 bases). Germline V lookup: CDR1 LGHDT, CDR2 YNNKEL (reference sequence). This CDR3 comprises 17 residues. Trimming removed 2 bases from V and 8 bases from J, with 22 bases in between. The CDR3 region has the DNA TGTGCCAGCAGCCAAAGAAGGAGTGGGCAGGGCGCAGACACCATATATTTT. Its protein product is CASSQRRSGQGADTIYF.

This clonotype was counted a few times. V is TRBV28 and J is TRBJ2-1; the match to TRBD2 covers 14 bases. This CDR3 comprises 15 residues. The V and J ends lost 5 bases and 9 bases, in that order; junction bases with no gene match: 6. Germline CDR1 reads MDHEN; CDR2 reads SYDVKM. DNA for the CDR3: TGTGCCAGCAGTCCTCCGGGACTAGCGGGGGTTGAGCAGTTCTTC. Amino acids: CASSPPGLAGVEQFF.

This clonotype was seen at least ten times. This CDR3 reads CSARGSTGVNTEAFF. DNA of the CDR3: TGCAGTGCTAGAGGGTCGACAGGGGTGAACACTGAAGCTTTCTTT. The chain uses TRBV20-1 and TRBJ1-1; 8 nucleotides match TRBD1. CDR3 size: 15 residues. Germline trimming cut 1 base from V and 0 bases from J; bases unmatched to any gene: 4. Per germline, CDR1 DFQATT and CDR2 SNEGSKA (reference sequence).

This clonotype was recorded at least ten times. V usage is TRBV7-2 and J usage is TRBJ2-1; D uncertain. This CDR3 spans 15 amino acids. CDR1 and CDR2 (germline): SGHTA, FQGNSA. Trimming left V 1 base short and J 2 bases short, with 9 bases between. Here the CDR3 reads CASSLGPGPYNEQFF. DNA for the CDR3: TGTGCCAGCAGCTTAGGACCGGGTCCCTACAATGAGCAGTTCTTC.

The chain uses TRBV6-1 and TRBJ2-7; possibly TRBD2 for D (5 bases). Germline CDR1 is MNHNS and CDR2 is SASEGT. This CDR3 spans 13 amino acids. V shed 7 bases and J shed 3 bases, with 13 bases lying between them. CDR3 loop: CASKPSSGYEQYF. In nucleotides, the CDR3 is TGTGCCAGCAAGCCCTCGAGCGGCTACGAGCAGTACTTC.

The chain recombines TRBV29-1 with TRBJ1-1; TRBD1 is a possible D gene (6 bases). The CDR3 runs to 13 residues. Trimming shortened V by 7 bases and J by 0 bases, and 12 bases separated the two germline ends. CDR1 is SQVTM and CDR2 is ANQGSEA in the germline V gene. CDR3 nucleotides: TGCAGCGGGATTCAGGGGATGAACACTGAAGCTTTCTTT. Its translation: CSGIQGMNTEAFF.

The chain is built from TRBV5-1 and TRBJ2-5, with TRBD1 as a possible D gene (5 bases). V shed 0 bases and J shed 14 bases, with 17 bases lying between them. This CDR3 is built from 13 residues. Germline V CDR1 and CDR2: SGHRS, YFSETQ. The CDR3 nucleotides read TGCGCCAGCAGCTTGGGGACATCCCTTGAATCATACTTC. Encoded protein: CASSLGTSLESYF.

This sequence joins TRBV20-1 and TRBJ2-1; 9 bases line up with TRBD2. The length of the CDR3 is 14 residues. The trim removed 1 base at V and 8 bases at J, leaving 6 bases unmatched. Germline CDR1 DFQATT, CDR2 SNEGSKA (reference sequence). The CDR3 DNA is TGCAGTGCTAGAGGCGCGGCGGGAGGGGATGAGCAGTTCTTC. It translates to CSARGAAGGDEQFF.